This T cell receptor beta chain emerged from a study of T cell repertoires in cytomegalovirus infection. Study background: Public signatures in TCR beta pointed to CMV infection and matching HLA type.

TCRdb analysed the reads with MiXCR anew, one entry per CDR3 protein. The table lists 80,000 to 90,000 distinct CDR3 sequences, about 45% of them singletons. This clonotype was seen only a few times. Its antigen is unidentified. V shed 4 bases, J shed 10 bases, and the junction held 7 bases outside the gene matches. From germline, CDR1 is SEHNR and CDR2 FQNEAQ (reference sequence). CDR3 length: 15 residues. Notes on the study in general: Within the response measured ex vivo, HLA-C-restricted CMV-specific TCR beta clonotypes were dominant. Summed frequency of public TCR beta families distinguished CMV carriers with the relevant HLA.

This specimen was CD8+ T cells from cultured PBMCs, taken from culture after CMV antigen stimulation. This sequence joins TRBV7-9 and TRBJ2-1, with 13 bases lining up with TRBD2. This sequence originates from a human donor in good health (CMV status not recorded). Some clones in this sample may be carry-over from other donors' samples. The CDR3 coding sequence is TGTGCCAGCAGCTCTACTAGCGGGAGGGCACGGGAGCAGTTCTTC. Translating it yields CASSSTSGRAREQFF. The complete variable domain, with remaining parts taken from reference TRBV7-9 and TRBJ2-1, reads DTGVSQNPRHKITKRGQNVTFRCDPISEHNRLYWYRQTLGQGPEFLTYFQNEAQLEKSRLLSDRFSAERPKGSFSTLEIQRTEQGDSAMYLCASSSTSGRAREQFFGPGTRLTVL.